In its sample, the clone carrying this TCR beta chain was seen a few times. Its antigen is not identified. With 6 bases clipped from V and 5 bases from J, the junction kept 7 bases outside the gene matches. Looked up from germline, CDR1 is SNHLY and CDR2 is FYNNEI. This CDR3 contains 14 residues. Method: immunoSEQ multiplex PCR; TCRdb's copy keeps in-frame clones and lacks some. The table lists approximately 74,000 clones, 65% to 80% of them singletons. ViraFEST expansion of antigen-specific CD4+ T cells with viral peptide pools preceded sequencing. Once cultured for under 11 days, the cells underwent separation to obtain CD4+ T cells. Vaccine recipients lacked prior SARS-CoV-2 infection and had negative nucleocapsid antibodies. Wells containing approximately 2 million PBMC each were cultured with 9 to 10 IU/ml IL-2 and approximately 10 ug/ml peptides. IL-2 medium supplanted half the medium on days 3 and 7.

This record comes from a study of vaccination effects on CD4 cells after COVID-19. Overall study results and limits: In vaccinees who were healthy, merely 1 out of 255 vaccine-induced clones cross-reacted with common cold coronaviruses. The study, lacking early post-infection timepoints, had few convalescent patients.

This clonotype was obtained from a human donor who received a COVID-19 vaccine. Specimen: CD4+ T cells from PBMCs cultured with HCoV-NL63 spike peptides, collected before COVID-19 vaccination. The chain employs TRBV2 and TRBJ2-7; 10 bases are a match to TRBD1. The DNA for the CDR3 is TGTGCCAGCAGCTATTCCGGGACAGGGGACGAGCAGTACGTC. This codes for CASSYSGTGDEQYV.